This T cell receptor (beta chain) was profiled in a study of T cells in Graves' hyperthyroidism and ophthalmopathy. The study's findings and limits: Ophthalmopathy was model-predicted a median roughly 6.2 months pre-onset.

The CDR3 is 14 amino acids. CDR1 is DFQATT, CDR2 SNEGSKA, per germline (reference sequence). V dropped 2 bases and J dropped 1; count of bases not matched to a gene: 4. Based on clinical symptoms, serum thyroxine and TRAb, thyroid ultrasound and orbital computed tomography, diagnoses were reached. Fresh peripheral blood, 10 ml, was the source of the PBMCs. There were TCR beta CDR3 regions amplified from RNA transcripts. When the TCR CDR3 underwent first-round RT-PCR, the HTBI primer set was used. A single record per CDR3 protein comes from TCRdb applying MiXCR to the multiplex PCR reads. The table has 530,000 or so distinct CDR3 sequences, roughly a quarter seen once; the top ten hold around 11%. This clonotype was observed many times. As yet, its antigen is unknown.

The chain carries TRBV20-1 and TRBJ1-1; 7 nucleotides line up with TRBD1. Sequencing was performed on blood. The TCR sequence derives from a young woman with Graves' ophthalmopathy. In DNA form, the CDR3 reads TGCAGTGCTAGACCGGGACAGCCGAACACTGAAGCTTTCTTT. Its translation: CSARPGQPNTEAFF.